A selection of T cell receptor beta chains follows, all from one sample in a study of shared clonotypes between healthy human individuals. Profiled with immunoSEQ multiplex PCR; TCRdb holds only in-frame clones, not every one. The sample lists millions of clones; 90% to 95% were seen once. Sequenced sample: naive CD4+ T cells from PBMCs. The receptors were gathered from a man younger than 35 in good health. Some clones in this sample may be carry-over from other donors' samples. The CDR3 runs from the conserved cysteine through the conserved F or W. D genes are given only for firm matches. A clone size is listed for some rows: how often the clone was seen (once, few, many), or a class if it is expanded.

j_call	v_call	clone_size	d_call	cdr3_aa	cdr3_nt
TRBJ1-1	TRBV2	few	-	CASSEDTEAFF	TGTGCCAGCAGTGAAGACACTGAAGCTTTCTTT
TRBJ2-5	TRBV28	-	-	CASSFAPGRETQYF	TGTGCCAGCAGTTTTGCCCCGGGTCGGGAGACCCAGTACTTC
TRBJ1-2	TRBV29-1	-	-	CSVEDQPGAEDYGYTF	TGCAGCGTTGAAGATCAGCCAGGGGCGGAGGACTATGGCTACACCTTC
TRBJ1-1	TRBV28	once	-	CASSFLPATEAFF	TGTGCCAGCAGTTTCCTACCGGCCACTGAAGCTTTCTTT
TRBJ1-3	TRBV6-1	-	-	CASRSSGNTIYF	TGTGCCAGCCGGAGCTCTGGAAACACCATATATTTT
TRBJ2-5	TRBV18	-	TRBD2	CASSPLSGGQETQYF	TGTGCCAGCTCCCCCCTCTCGGGGGGTCAAGAGACCCAGTACTTC
TRBJ1-5	TRBV18	few	TRBD1	CASSPGQVSQPQHF	TGTGCCAGCTCACCAGGACAGGTGTCCCAGCCCCAGCATTTT
TRBJ2-3	TRBV5-1	-	-	CASSLPSFTDTQYF	TGCGCCAGCAGCTTGCCCTCCTTCACAGATACGCAGTATTTT
TRBJ2-2	TRBV6-1	-	-	CASSERWQGVPGELFF	TGTGCCAGCAGTGAAAGGTGGCAGGGTGTACCCGGGGAGCTGTTTTTT
TRBJ2-1	TRBV30	-	-	CAWSSRGPPRWNEQFF	TGTGCCTGGAGCAGCCGAGGACCCCCCCGGTGGAATGAGCAGTTCTTC
TRBJ2-3	TRBV4-3	-	TRBD2	CASSQETASGRYF	TGCGCCAGCAGCCAAGAAACAGCTAGCGGGCGTTATTTT
TRBJ2-7	TRBV4-2	-	TRBD2	CASSQGLAGDISSYEQYF	TGTGCCAGCAGCCAAGGACTAGCGGGGGATATTAGCTCCTACGAGCAGTACTTC
TRBJ1-4	TRBV5-8	once	TRBD1	CASSLAGTGNEKLFF	TGTGCCAGCAGCTTGGCTGGGACAGGGAATGAAAAACTGTTTTTT
TRBJ2-3	TRBV19	once	-	CASSARLASTDTQYF	TGTGCCAGTAGTGCCCGACTGGCTAGCACAGATACGCAGTATTTT
TRBJ2-7	TRBV5-1	-	-	CASSFGDMGISEQYF	TGCGCCAGCAGCTTCGGGGACATGGGGATTTCGGAGCAGTACTTC
TRBJ2-2	TRBV7-3	once	-	CASSSSGNTGELFF	TGTGCCAGCAGCTCATCCGGGAACACCGGGGAGCTGTTTTTT
TRBJ2-1	TRBV15	-	-	CATSSTPGRSYNEQFF	TGTGCCACCAGCAGTACTCCAGGGAGATCCTACAATGAGCAGTTCTTC
TRBJ2-1	TRBV10-3	-	-	CAISDRVSAYNEQFF	TGTGCCATCAGTGACCGGGTATCGGCCTACAATGAGCAGTTCTTC
TRBJ2-7	TRBV19	-	-	CASSLGAGHGGEQYF	TGTGCCAGTAGTCTCGGCGCCGGGCATGGAGGCGAGCAGTACTTC
TRBJ2-6	TRBV2	-	TRBD2	CASNLALAGVGGANVLTF	TGTGCCAGCAACCTCGCCCTAGCGGGAGTAGGAGGGGCCAACGTCCTGACTTTC
TRBJ2-1	TRBV9	-	TRBD2	CASSVVATSGEDEQFF	TGTGCCAGCAGCGTAGTAGCGACTAGCGGGGAGGATGAGCAGTTCTTC
TRBJ2-3	TRBV5-4	-	-	CASSLTGYTDTQYF	TGTGCCAGCAGCTTGACCGGGTACACAGATACGCAGTATTTT
TRBJ1-5	TRBV5-8	-	-	CASSLDFLDQPQHF	TGTGCCAGCAGCTTGGACTTTCTGGATCAGCCCCAGCATTTT
TRBJ2-1	TRBV28	-	-	CASRGFDGNYNEQFF	TGTGCCAGCAGAGGCTTCGACGGGAATTACAATGAGCAGTTCTTC
TRBJ2-7	TRBV27	-	-	CASSFRTAAGASEQYF	TGTGCCAGCAGTTTCCGGACCGCGGCGGGGGCCTCCGAGCAGTACTTC
TRBJ2-7	TRBV10-3	-	TRBD1	CAISGGQGGRSDEQYF	TGTGCCATCAGTGGGGGACAGGGCGGCCGATCGGACGAGCAGTACTTC
TRBJ1-5	TRBV19	-	-	CASSIYRDKDGPQHF	TGTGCCAGTAGTATCTACAGGGACAAGGATGGGCCCCAGCATTTT
TRBJ1-2	TRBV5-1	-	TRBD1	CASSLTGTGESGGYTF	TGCGCCAGCAGCTTAACCGGGACAGGGGAATCAGGGGGCTACACCTTC
TRBJ2-7	TRBV28	once	TRBD2	CASNRGGSSYEQYF	TGTGCCAGTAATCGGGGAGGGAGCTCCTACGAGCAGTACTTC
TRBJ1-2	TRBV7-9	-	-	CASSAEGASYGYTF	TGTGCCAGCAGCGCGGAGGGCGCATCCTATGGCTACACCTTC
TRBJ2-3	TRBV20-1	-	-	CSAPYVYTQYF	TGCAGTGCTCCCTACGTATATACGCAGTATTTT
TRBJ2-2	TRBV7-3	-	-	CASSLKFTGELFF	TGTGCCAGCAGCTTAAAGTTCACCGGGGAGCTGTTTTTT
TRBJ2-5	TRBV5-1	-	TRBD1	CASSAAGTGQETQYF	TGCGCCAGCAGCGCCGCCGGGACAGGTCAAGAGACCCAGTACTTC
TRBJ1-1	TRBV28	-	-	CASSPIGMNTEAFF	TGTGCCAGCAGTCCCATAGGTATGAACACTGAAGCTTTCTTT
TRBJ2-3	TRBV5-1	-	-	CASSRLAGAADTQYF	TGCGCCAGCAGCCGTTTGGCGGGGGCCGCAGATACGCAGTATTTT
TRBJ1-2	TRBV2	-	-	CASSGGIDYGYTF	TGTGCCAGCAGTGGGGGTATTGACTATGGCTACACCTTC
TRBJ2-7	TRBV7-2	-	TRBD2	CASSLSGGGGYEQYF	TGTGCCAGCAGCTTATCCGGCGGGGGGGGATACGAGCAGTACTTC
TRBJ1-3	TRBV19	-	-	CASKNPGGNTIYF	TGTGCCAGTAAGAATCCCGGCGGAAACACCATATATTTT
TRBJ2-7	TRBV7-7	once	-	CASSPTGSAYEQYF	TGTGCCAGCAGCCCCACGGGGTCGGCCTACGAGCAGTACTTC
TRBJ2-7	TRBV13	-	-	CASSLKRSYEQYF	TGTGCCAGCAGCTTAAAGCGGTCCTACGAGCAGTACTTC
TRBJ2-1	TRBV4-3	-	-	CASSQDLRGRFPNEQFF	TGCGCCAGCAGCCAAGACCTCAGAGGGAGGTTTCCCAATGAGCAGTTCTTC
TRBJ1-1	TRBV9	-	-	CASSVTGTNTEAFF	TGTGCCAGCAGCGTTACGGGGACGAACACTGAAGCTTTCTTT
TRBJ2-7	TRBV5-1	-	-	CASSLVGGPPYEQYF	TGCGCCAGCAGCCTCGTAGGCGGACCTCCCTACGAGCAGTACTTC
TRBJ2-7	TRBV7-2	-	TRBD1	CASSQRGQGVSYEQYF	TGTGCCAGCAGTCAAAGAGGACAGGGGGTTTCCTACGAGCAGTACTTC
TRBJ2-1	TRBV19	-	TRBD2	CASGTSGLSYNEQFF	TGTGCCAGTGGGACTAGCGGACTCTCCTACAATGAGCAGTTCTTC
TRBJ1-2	TRBV19	-	TRBD1	CASRRPGTAFYGYTF	TGTGCCAGTAGACGTCCCGGGACAGCCTTCTATGGCTACACCTTC
TRBJ2-1	TRBV4-2	-	-	CASSQESFTRGHEQFF	TGTGCCAGCAGCCAAGAGAGTTTCACCCGGGGGCATGAGCAGTTCTTC
TRBJ1-1	TRBV5-4	-	TRBD1	CASSLVGRGVEAFF	TGTGCCAGCAGCTTGGTGGGCAGGGGGGTTGAAGCTTTCTTT
TRBJ1-5	TRBV28	-	-	CASRTTYSNQPQHF	TGTGCCAGCAGGACGACATATAGCAATCAGCCCCAGCATTTT